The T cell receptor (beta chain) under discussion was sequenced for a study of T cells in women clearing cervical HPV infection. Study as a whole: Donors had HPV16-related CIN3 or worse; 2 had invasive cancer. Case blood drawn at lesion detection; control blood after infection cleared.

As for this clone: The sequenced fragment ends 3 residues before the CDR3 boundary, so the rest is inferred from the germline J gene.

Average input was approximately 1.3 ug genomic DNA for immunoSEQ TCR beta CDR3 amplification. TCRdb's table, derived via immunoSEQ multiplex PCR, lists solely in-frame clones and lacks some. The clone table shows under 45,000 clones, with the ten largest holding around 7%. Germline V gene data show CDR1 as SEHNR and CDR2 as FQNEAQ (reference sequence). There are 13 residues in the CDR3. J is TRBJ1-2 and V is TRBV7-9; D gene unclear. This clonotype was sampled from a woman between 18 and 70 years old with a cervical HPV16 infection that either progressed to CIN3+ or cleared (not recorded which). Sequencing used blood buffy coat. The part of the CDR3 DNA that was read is TGTGCCAGCAGCTTCCAGGACTCCTACGAC. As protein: CASSFQDSYD. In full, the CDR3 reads CASSFQDSYDYTF.